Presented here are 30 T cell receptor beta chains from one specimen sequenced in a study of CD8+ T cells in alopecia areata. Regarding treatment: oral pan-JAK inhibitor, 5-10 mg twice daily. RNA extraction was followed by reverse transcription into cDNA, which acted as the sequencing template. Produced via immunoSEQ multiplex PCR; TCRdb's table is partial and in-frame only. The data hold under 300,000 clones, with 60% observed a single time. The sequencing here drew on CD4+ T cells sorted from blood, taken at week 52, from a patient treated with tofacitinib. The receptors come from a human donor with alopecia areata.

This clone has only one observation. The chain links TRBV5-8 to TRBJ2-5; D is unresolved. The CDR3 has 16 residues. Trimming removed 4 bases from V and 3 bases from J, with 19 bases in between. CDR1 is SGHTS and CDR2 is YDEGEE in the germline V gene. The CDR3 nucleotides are TGTGCCAGCAGCCTGGTTATGGGTATTAGGAAAGAGACCCAGTACTTC. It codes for CASSLVMGIRKETQYF.

The CDR3: CASRVTGSSYEQYF. The DNA for the CDR3 is TGTGCCAGCAGGGTGACAGGGAGCTCCTACGAGCAGTACTTC. The rearrangement uses TRBV6-5 and TRBJ2-7; TRBD1 matches 7 bases. The junction had 5 bases not matched to a gene; V was cut back by 6 bases and J by 0 bases. The CDR3 runs 14 residues. Germline CDR1 and CDR2: MNHEY and SVGAGI.

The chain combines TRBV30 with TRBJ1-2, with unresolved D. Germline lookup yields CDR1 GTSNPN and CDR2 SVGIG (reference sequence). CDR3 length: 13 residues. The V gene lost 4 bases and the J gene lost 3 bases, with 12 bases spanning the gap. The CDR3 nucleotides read TGTGCCTGGACATCCACGGCGGACTATGGCTACACCTTC. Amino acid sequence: CAWTSTADYGYTF.

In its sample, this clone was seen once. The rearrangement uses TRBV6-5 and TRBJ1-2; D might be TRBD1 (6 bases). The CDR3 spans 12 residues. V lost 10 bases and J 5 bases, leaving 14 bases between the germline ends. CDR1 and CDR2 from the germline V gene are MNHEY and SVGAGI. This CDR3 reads CATTGREYGYTF. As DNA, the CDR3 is TGTGCCACCACAGGGAGGGAATATGGCTACACCTTC.

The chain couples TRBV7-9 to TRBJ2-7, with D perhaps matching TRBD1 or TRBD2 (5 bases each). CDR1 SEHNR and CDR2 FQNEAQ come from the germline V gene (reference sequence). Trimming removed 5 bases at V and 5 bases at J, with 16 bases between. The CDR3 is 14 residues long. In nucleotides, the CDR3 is TGTGCCAGCAGCACCGGGACCTGGGTGAACGAGCAGTACTTC. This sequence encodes CASSTGTWVNEQYF.

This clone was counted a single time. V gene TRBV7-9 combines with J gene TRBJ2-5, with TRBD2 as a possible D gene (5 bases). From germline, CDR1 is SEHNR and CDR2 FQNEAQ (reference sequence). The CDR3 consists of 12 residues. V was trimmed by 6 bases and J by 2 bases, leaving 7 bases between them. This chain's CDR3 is CASRRGQETQYF. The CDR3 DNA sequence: TGTGCCAGCAGACGGGGTCAAGAGACCCAGTACTTC.

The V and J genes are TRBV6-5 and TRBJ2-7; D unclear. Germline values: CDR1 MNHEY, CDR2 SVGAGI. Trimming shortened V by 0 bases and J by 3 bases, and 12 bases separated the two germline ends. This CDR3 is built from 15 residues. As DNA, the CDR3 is TGTGCCAGCAGTTACTCCTTGGCAATGATCTACGAGCAGTACTTC. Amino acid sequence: CASSYSLAMIYEQYF.

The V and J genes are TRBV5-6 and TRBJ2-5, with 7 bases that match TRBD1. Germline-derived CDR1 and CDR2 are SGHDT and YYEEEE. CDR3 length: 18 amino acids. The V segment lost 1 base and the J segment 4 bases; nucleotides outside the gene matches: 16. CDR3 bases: TGTGCCAGCAGCTTGTTTGGGGGAACAGGGGCAGGAGGAGAGACCCAGTACTTC. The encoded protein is CASSLFGGTGAGGETQYF.

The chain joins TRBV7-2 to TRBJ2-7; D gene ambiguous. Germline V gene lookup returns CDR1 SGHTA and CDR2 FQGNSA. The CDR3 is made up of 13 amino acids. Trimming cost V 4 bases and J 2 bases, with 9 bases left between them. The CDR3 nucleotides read TGTGCCAGCAGCTGGGCAGGTGCCTACGAGCAGTACTTC. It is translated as CASSWAGAYEQYF.

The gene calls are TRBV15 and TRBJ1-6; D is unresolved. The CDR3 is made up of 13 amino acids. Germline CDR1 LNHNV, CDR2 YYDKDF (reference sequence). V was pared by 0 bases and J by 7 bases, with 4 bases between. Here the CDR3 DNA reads TGTGCCACCAGCAGAGATCTAAATTCACCCCTCCACTTT. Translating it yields CATSRDLNSPLHF.

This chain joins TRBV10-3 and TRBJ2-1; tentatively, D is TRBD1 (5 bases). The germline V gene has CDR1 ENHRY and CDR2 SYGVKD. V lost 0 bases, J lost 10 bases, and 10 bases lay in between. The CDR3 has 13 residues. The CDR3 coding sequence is TGTGCCATCAGTGAGTCAGGGGTCGGGGAGCAGTTCTTC. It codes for CAISESGVGEQFF.

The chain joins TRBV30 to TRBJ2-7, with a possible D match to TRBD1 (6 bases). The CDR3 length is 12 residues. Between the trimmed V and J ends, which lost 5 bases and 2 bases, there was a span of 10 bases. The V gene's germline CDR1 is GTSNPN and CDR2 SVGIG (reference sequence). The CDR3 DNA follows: TGTGCCTGGGGCAGGGGAACCTACGAGCAGTACTTC. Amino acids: CAWGRGTYEQYF. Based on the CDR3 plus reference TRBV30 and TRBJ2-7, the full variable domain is SQTIHQWPATLVQPVGSPLSLECTVEGTSNPNLYWYRQAAGRGLQLLFYSVGIGQISSEVPQNLSASRPQDRQFILSSKKLLLSDSGFYLCAWGRGTYEQYFGPGTRLTVT.

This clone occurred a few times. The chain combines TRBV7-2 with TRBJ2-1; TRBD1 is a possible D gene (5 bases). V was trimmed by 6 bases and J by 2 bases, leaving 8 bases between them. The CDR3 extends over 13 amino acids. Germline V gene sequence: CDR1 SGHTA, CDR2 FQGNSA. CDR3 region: CASSLGAYNEQFF. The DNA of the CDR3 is TGTGCCAGCAGTCTAGGGGCCTACAATGAGCAGTTCTTC.

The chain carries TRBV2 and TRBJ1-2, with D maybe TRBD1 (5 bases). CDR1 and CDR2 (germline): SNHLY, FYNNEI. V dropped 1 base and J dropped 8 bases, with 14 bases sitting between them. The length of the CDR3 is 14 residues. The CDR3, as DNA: TGTGCCAGCAGTGAAGTGCAGGCAGGGATCGGCTACACCTTC. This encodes CASSEVQAGIGYTF. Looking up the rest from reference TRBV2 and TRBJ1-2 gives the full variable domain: EPEVTQTPSHQVTQMGQEVILRCVPISNHLYFYWYRQILGQKVEFLVSFYNNEISEKSEIFDDQFSVERPDGSNFTLKIRSTKLEDSAMYFCASSEVQAGIGYTFGSGTRLTVV.

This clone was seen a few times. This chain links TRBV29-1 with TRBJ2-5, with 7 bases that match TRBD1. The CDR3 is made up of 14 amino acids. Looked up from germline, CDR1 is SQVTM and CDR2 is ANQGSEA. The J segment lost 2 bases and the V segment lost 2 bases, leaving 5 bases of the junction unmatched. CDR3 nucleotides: TGCAGCGTTGAAACGGGGACAGAGCAAGAGACCCAGTACTTC. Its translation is CSVETGTEQETQYF. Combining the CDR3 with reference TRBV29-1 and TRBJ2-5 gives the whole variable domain SAVISQKPSRDICQRGTSLTIQCQVDSQVTMMFWYRQQPGQSLTLIATANQGSEATYESGFVIDKFPISRPNLTFSTLTVSNMSPEDSSIYLCSVETGTEQETQYFGPGTRLLVL.

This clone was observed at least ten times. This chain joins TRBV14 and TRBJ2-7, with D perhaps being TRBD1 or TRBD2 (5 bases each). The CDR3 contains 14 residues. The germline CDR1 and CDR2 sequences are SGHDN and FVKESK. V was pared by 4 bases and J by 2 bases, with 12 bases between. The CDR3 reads CASSRGFGPYEQYF. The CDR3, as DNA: TGTGCCAGCAGCCGGGGGTTTGGTCCCTACGAGCAGTACTTC. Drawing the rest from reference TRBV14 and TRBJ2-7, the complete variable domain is EAGVTQFPSHSVIEKGQTVTLRCDPISGHDNLYWYRRVMGKEIKFLLHFVKESKQDESGMPNNRFLAERTGGTYSTLKVQPAELEDSGVYFCASSRGFGPYEQYFGPGTRLTVT.

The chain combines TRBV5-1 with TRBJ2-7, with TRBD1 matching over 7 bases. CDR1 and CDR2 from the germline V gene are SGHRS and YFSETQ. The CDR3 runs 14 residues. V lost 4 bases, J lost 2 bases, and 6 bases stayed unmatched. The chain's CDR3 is CASSGDSGTYEQYF. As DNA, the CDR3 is TGCGCCAGCAGCGGGGACAGTGGGACCTACGAGCAGTACTTC.

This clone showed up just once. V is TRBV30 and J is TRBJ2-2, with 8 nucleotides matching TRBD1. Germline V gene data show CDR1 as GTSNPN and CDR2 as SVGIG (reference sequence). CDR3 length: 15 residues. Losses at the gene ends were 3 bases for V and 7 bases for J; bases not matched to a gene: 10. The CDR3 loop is CAWSRQGPDRGELFF. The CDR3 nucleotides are TGTGCCTGGAGCAGACAGGGGCCCGACCGCGGGGAGCTGTTTTTT.

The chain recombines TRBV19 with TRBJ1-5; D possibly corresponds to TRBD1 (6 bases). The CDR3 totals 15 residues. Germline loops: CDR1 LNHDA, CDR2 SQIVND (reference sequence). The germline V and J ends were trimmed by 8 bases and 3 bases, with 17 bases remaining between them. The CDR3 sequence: CASPTGGRDNQPQHF. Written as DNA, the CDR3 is TGTGCCAGTCCAACCGGGGGCAGGGACAATCAGCCCCAGCATTTT.

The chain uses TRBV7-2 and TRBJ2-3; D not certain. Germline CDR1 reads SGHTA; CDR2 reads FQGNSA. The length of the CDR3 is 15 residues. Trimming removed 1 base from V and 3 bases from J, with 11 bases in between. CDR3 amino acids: CASSLDGVWTDTQYF. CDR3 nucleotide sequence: TGTGCCAGCAGCTTAGATGGCGTTTGGACAGATACGCAGTATTTT.

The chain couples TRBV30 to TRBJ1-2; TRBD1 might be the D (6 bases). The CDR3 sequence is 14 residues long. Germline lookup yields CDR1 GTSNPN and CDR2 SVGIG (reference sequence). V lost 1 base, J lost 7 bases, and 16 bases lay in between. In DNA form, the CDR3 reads TGTGCCTGGAGTGCTTGGGGGGCTTCCTCTGGCTACACCTTC. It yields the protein CAWSAWGASSGYTF.

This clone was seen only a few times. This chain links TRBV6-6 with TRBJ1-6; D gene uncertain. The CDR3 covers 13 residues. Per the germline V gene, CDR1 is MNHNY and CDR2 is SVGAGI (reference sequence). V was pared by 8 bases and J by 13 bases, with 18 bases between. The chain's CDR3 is CASEPPGASPLHF. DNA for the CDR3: TGTGCCAGCGAACCCCCGGGAGCATCGCCCCTCCACTTT.

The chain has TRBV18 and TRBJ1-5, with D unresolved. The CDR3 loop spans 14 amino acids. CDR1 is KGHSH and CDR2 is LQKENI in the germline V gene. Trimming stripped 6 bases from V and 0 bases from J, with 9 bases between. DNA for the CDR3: TGTGCCAGCTCGGAGCTGTTTAGCAATCAGCCCCAGCATTTT. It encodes CASSELFSNQPQHF.

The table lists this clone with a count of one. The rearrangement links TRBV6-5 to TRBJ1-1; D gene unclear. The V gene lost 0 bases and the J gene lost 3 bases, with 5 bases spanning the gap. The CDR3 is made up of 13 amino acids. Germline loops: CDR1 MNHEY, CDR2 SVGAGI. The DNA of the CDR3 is TGTGCCAGCAGTTACTCGTTGGACACTGAAGCTTTCTTT. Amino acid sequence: CASSYSLDTEAFF.

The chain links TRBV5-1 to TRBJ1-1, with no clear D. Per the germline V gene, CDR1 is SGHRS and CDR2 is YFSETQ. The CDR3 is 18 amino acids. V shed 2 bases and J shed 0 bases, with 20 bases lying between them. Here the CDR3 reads CASSFDPTRTVMNTEAFF. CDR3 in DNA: TGCGCCAGCAGCTTCGACCCAACTCGGACTGTGATGAACACTGAAGCTTTCTTT.

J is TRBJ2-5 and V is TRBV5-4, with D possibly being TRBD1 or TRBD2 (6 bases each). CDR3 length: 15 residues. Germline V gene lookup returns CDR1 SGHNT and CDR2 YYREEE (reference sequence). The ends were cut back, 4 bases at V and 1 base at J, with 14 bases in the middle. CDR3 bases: TGTGCCAGCAGCCCCGGGGGCCGGATCCAAGAGACCCAGTACTTC. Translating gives CASSPGGRIQETQYF. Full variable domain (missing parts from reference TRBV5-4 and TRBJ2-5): ETGVTQSPTHLIKTRGQQVTLRCSSQSGHNTVSWYQQALGQGPQFIFQYYREEENGRGNFPPRFSGLQFPNYSSELNVNALELDDSALYLCASSPGGRIQETQYFGPGTRLLVL.

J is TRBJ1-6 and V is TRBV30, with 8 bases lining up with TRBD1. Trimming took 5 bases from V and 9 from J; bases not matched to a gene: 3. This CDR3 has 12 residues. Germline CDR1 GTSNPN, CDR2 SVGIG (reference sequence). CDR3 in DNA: TGTGCCTGGGGACAGGGTGGTTCACCCCTCCACTTT. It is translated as CAWGQGGSPLHF.

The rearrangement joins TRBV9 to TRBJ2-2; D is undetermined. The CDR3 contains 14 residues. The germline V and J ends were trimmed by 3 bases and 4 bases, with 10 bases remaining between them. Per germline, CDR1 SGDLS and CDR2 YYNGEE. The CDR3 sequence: CASSAGVVTGELFF. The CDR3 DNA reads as TGTGCCAGCAGCGCCGGCGTGGTCACCGGGGAGCTGTTTTTT.

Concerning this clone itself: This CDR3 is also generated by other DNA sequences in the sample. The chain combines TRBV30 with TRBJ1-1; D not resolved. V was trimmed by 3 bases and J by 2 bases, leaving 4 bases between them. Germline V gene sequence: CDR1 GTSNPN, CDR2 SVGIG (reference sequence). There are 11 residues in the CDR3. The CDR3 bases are TGTGCCTGGAGCCTCAACACTGAAGCTTTCTTT. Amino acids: CAWSLNTEAFF.

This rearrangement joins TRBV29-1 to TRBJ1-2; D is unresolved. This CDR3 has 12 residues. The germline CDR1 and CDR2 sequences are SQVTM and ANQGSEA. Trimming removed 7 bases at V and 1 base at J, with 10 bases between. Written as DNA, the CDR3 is TGCAGCGGTGGCAGTGTTAACTATGGCTACACCTTC. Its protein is CSGGSVNYGYTF.